These 17 T cell receptor beta chains originate from one sample sequenced in a study of CD8+CD57+ T cells in acquired aplastic anemia. Genomic DNA provided the template from which TCR beta VDJ and CDR3 profiles were obtained. TCRdb independently ran MiXCR on the reads; one entry per CDR3 protein. The table shows around 150,000 distinct CDR3 sequences, with 40% to 50% occurring only once. By flow cytometry, patients selected for sequencing had shown an expansion of CD8+CD57+ cells. Sequencing input: sorted CD4+, CD8+, or CD8+CD57+ T cells (not recorded which) from PBMCs. The receptor source for this set is a human donor with aplastic anemia.

A remark on this clonotype: The CDR3 carries no conserved terminal phenylalanine or tryptophan, so it likely arises from a read error. The rearrangement uses TRBV7-3 and TRBJ2-7; D is uncertain. Trimming removed 0 bases from V and 0 bases from J, with 12 bases in between. From germline, CDR1 is SGHTA and CDR2 FQGTGA. The CDR3 spans 16 residues. The CDR3 DNA reads TGTGCCAGCAGCTTAACTTCGGCCCCGAGCTCCTACGAGCAGTACTCC. Amino acids: CASSLTSAPSSYEQYS.

The chain employs TRBV7-9 and TRBJ1-6; 8 nucleotides agree with TRBD1. Germline assignment: CDR1 SEHNR and CDR2 FQNEAQ (reference sequence). The CDR3 sequence is 14 residues long. V lost 6 bases and J lost 9; bases outside the gene matches: 7. The CDR3 here is CASSATDRVSPLHF. The CDR3 coding sequence is TGTGCCAGCAGTGCCACGGACAGGGTTTCACCCCTCCACTTT.

This clonotype was picked up many times. The V and J genes are TRBV6-1 and TRBJ1-2; D is possibly TRBD1 (5 bases). Per germline, CDR1 MNHNS and CDR2 SASEGT. The ends were cut back, 5 bases at V and 1 base at J, with 8 bases in the middle. This CDR3 is built from 13 residues. The CDR3 coding sequence is TGTGCCAGCAGTCGAGACAGTAACTATGGCTACACCTTC. Its protein product is CASSRDSNYGYTF.

This clonotype was found many times. The chain recombines TRBV6-1 with TRBJ1-2; D perhaps matches TRBD1 (5 bases). The CDR3 spans 15 residues. From germline, CDR1 is MNHNS and CDR2 SASEGT. V shed 4 bases and J shed 4 bases, with 16 bases lying between them. The CDR3 sequence: CASSVKTVDIYGYTF. The CDR3, as DNA: TGTGCCAGCAGTGTGAAGACAGTCGATATCTATGGCTACACCTTC.

This clonotype was recorded at least ten times. The chain recombines TRBV2 with TRBJ2-1; 10 bases are a match to TRBD2. Germline CDR1 and CDR2: SNHLY and FYNNEI. The CDR3 has 15 amino acids. J lost 4 bases, V lost 8 bases, and 8 bases had no gene match. This CDR3 is CASGEETSGYNEQFF. CDR3 DNA sequence: TGTGCCAGCGGGGAAGAGACTAGCGGGTACAATGAGCAGTTCTTC.

This rearrangement joins TRBV24-1 to TRBJ2-3, with 8 bases aligning to TRBD2. V dropped 4 bases and J dropped 1; count of bases not matched to a gene: 0. The germline CDR1 and CDR2 sequences are KGHDR and SFDVKD. CDR3 size: 14 residues. CDR3 region: CATSETSGTDTQYF. The CDR3 DNA sequence: TGTGCCACCAGTGAGACTAGCGGCACAGATACGCAGTATTTT.

The chain employs TRBV7-9 and TRBJ1-2; TRBD1 matches 9 bases. Germline CDR1 is SEHNR and CDR2 is FQNEAQ (reference sequence). The CDR3 has 14 amino acids. V shed 3 bases and J 8 bases; nucleotides not matched to a gene: 7. The chain's CDR3 is CASSFLGQGVGYTF. The CDR3 nucleotides are TGTGCCAGCAGCTTCTTGGGACAGGGTGTGGGCTACACCTTC.

This clonotype showed up many times. The rearrangement uses TRBV20-1 and TRBJ2-7; D ambiguous. V shed 1 base and J shed 4 bases, with 8 bases lying between them. The CDR3 has 12 amino acids. Germline V gives CDR1 DFQATT, CDR2 SNEGSKA (reference sequence). The CDR3 loop reads CSARAPPYEQYF. Here the CDR3 DNA reads TGCAGTGCTAGAGCCCCCCCATACGAGCAGTACTTC.

This clonotype was found many times. The junction shows a germline mismatch at one end, possibly a read error. The V call is TRBV7-2, the J call TRBJ2-7; D unclear. Germline values: CDR1 SGHTA, CDR2 FQGNSA. The CDR3 is 13 residues long. The DNA of the CDR3 is TGCGCCAGCAGCCTTCCGGGCTCCTACGAGCAGTACTTC. Residues: CASSLPGSYEQYF.

This clonotype was detected ten times or more. The chain couples TRBV7-8 to TRBJ1-1, with a weak D call TRBD1 (6 bases). Trimming removed 5 bases from V and 3 bases from J, with 19 bases in between. Germline-derived CDR1 and CDR2 are SGHVS and FQNEAQ. The CDR3 runs to 16 residues. CDR3 loop: CASSPPRRDKDTEAFF. For the CDR3, the DNA is TGTGCCAGCAGCCCCCCCCGACGGGACAAAGACACTGAAGCTTTCTTT.

The chain carries TRBV7-9 and TRBJ1-2, with D perhaps TRBD1 (5 bases). The CDR3 loop spans 12 amino acids. Germline assignment: CDR1 SEHNR and CDR2 FQNEAQ (reference sequence). V gave up 4 bases and J gave up 4 bases, with 7 bases separating them. CDR3 DNA: TGTGCCAGCAGCTCCGGGACCTATGGCTACACCTTC. It yields the protein CASSSGTYGYTF.

This clonotype was seen at least ten times. The rearrangement uses TRBV25-1 and TRBJ2-6, with D possibly TRBD1 on 6 matching bases. The CDR3 runs to 17 residues. The germline V gene has CDR1 MGHDK and CDR2 SYGVNS. The V end lost 4 bases, the J end lost 4 bases, and 17 bases lay between the germline ends. CDR3 amino acids: CASSVQGWASGANVLTF. The DNA of the CDR3 is TGTGCCAGCAGTGTACAGGGATGGGCCTCAGGGGCCAACGTCCTGACTTTC.

The CDR3 protein is CASSATNNSPLHF. CDR3 DNA sequence: TGTGCCAGTAGTGCGACAAATAATTCACCCCTCCACTTT. The gene calls are TRBV19 and TRBJ1-6; D gene uncertain. Per germline, CDR1 LNHDA and CDR2 SQIVND (reference sequence). The CDR3 spans 13 residues. With 5 bases removed from V and 5 bases from J, the gap between germline ends came to 7 bases.

This clonotype was recorded many times. The chain joins TRBV5-1 to TRBJ2-5, with TRBD2 matching 10 bases. J gave up 2 bases and V 3 bases, and 10 bases lay outside the gene matches. The CDR3 runs 17 residues. Germline V CDR1 and CDR2: SGHRS, YFSETQ. CDR3 loop: CASSSIEGLAPQETQYF. The DNA of the CDR3 is TGCGCCAGCAGCTCTATCGAGGGACTAGCGCCGCAAGAGACCCAGTACTTC. Complete variable domain (other parts from reference TRBV5-1 and TRBJ2-5): KAGVTQTPRYLIKTRGQQVTLSCSPISGHRSVSWYQQTPGQGLQFLFEYFSETQRNKGNFPGRFSGRQFSNSRSEMNVSTLELGDSALYLCASSSIEGLAPQETQYFGPGTRLLVL.

This clonotype was observed a single time. The chain has TRBV10-3 and TRBJ2-5, with 7 positions matching TRBD1. CDR1 is ENHRY, CDR2 SYGVKD, per germline. This CDR3 region has 16 residues. Trimming removed 0 bases from V and 0 bases from J; junction bases left unmatched: 4. DNA of the CDR3: TGTGCCATCAGTGAGTCGAAGGGGGCGAACCAAGAGACCCAGTACTTC. Amino acid sequence: CAISESKGANQETQYF.

This clonotype was counted at least ten times. The chain joins TRBV20-1 to TRBJ2-3, with no clear D. There are 16 residues in the CDR3. Germline CDR1 is DFQATT and CDR2 is SNEGSKA (reference sequence). Trimming left V 5 bases short and J 1 base short, with 19 bases between. CDR3 sequence: CSAQVGGWGRTDTQYF. The CDR3 region has the DNA TGCAGTGCTCAGGTCGGCGGTTGGGGTCGCACAGATACGCAGTATTTT.

The chain employs TRBV24-1 and TRBJ2-5, with TRBD1 matching over 11 bases. The CDR3 loop spans 15 amino acids. After removal of 4 bases from V and 4 bases from J, the junction contained 4 bases not matched to a gene. Per germline, CDR1 KGHDR and CDR2 SFDVKD. This CDR3 is CATSDRTGGVETQYF. In nucleotides, the CDR3 is TGTGCCACCAGTGACAGGACAGGGGGCGTAGAGACCCAGTACTTC.